This record covers a single T cell receptor beta chain. This clone was counted a few times. The antigen this receptor binds is unknown. No qualities accompany the bases; no much larger clone lies one base away. The sample is drawn from a study of T cell responses to AZD1222 COVID-19 vaccine (dated by TCRdb to the early 2020s). At the level of the whole study: Because spike-specific TCR depth and breadth did not differ between the two schedules, AZD1222 recipients who got a second dose at roughly 4 weeks were pooled with those who got a second dose at roughly 12 weeks. TCR sequencing covered 230 or so trial participants: about 210 given two doses of AZD1222 and 26 given two doses of MenACWY control vaccine. Trial participants were enrolled by age into 18-55, 56-69 and 70-plus year subgroups, with around 150, 28 and 57 TCR-sequenced participants respectively.

The time point tag for this specimen amounts to: baseline before first vaccination. Samples from vaccinated people were obtained from the UK trials COV001 and COV002, which included a single-blind randomized controlled phase 2/3 trial of AZD1222 (ChAdOx1 nCoV-19) in healthy adults. For TCRbeta chain sequencing, PBMC samples from trial participants were taken at day 0 and at day 28 after the second dose. On the study overall, not on this receptor specifically: Conclusions about previously exposed vaccinees were limited because only five to seven AZD1222 recipients were SARS-CoV-2 seropositive at baseline. The 56-69-year group was small, and its depth increase did not reach significance, likely because of low power. The whole spike protein was spanned by vaccine-associated CD4 TCRs, and dominant responses were seen in regions 160-218 and 743-854. After two AZD1222 doses, both the breadth and the depth of spike-specific TCRs were significantly higher than at day 0 and than in MenACWY recipients. Reportedly, close to half of the unique spike-specific TCRs recognized epitopes lying outside the regions that are mutated in the B.1.351 and B.1.1.7 variants. No day 14 peak-response samples were available, so repertoires were characterized only after the peak T cell response. Participants were mostly white British and included more females than males, and it was suggested by the authors that clonal diversity may have been underestimated.

The CDR3 regions of human TCRbeta chains were subjected to immunosequencing. On the study's bioinformatics: TCRs in the repertoires were matched against a reference library of SARS-CoV-2-specific TCRs that had been generated with the MIRA antigen-specificity platform. Breadth was defined as the fraction of unique TCRs that were SARS-CoV-2-associated, and depth was defined as the fraction of total T cells that were SARS-CoV-2-associated. Each spike-specific TCR was assigned to its reactive spike region and to a CD4 or CD8 class using the MIRA data. Log10-transformed breadth and depth values were compared by one-way ANOVA with Sidak's multiple comparisons tests. TCRdb took this table from immuneACCESS and kept in-frame rearrangements with V and J called. Such tables lack part of the clones; where checked against another copy, unresolved V genes explain under half of the gap, and the rest is unexplained. V and J calls and clone size follow that table, whereas D and trimming were derived from the DNA. The sample records under 200,000 clones, about 89% of which are singletons. The ten largest clonotypes hold under 2.5% of the sample.

For CDR1 and CDR2, the germline V gene lists MNHEY and SVGEGT. The CDR3 contains 14 residues, cysteine and phenylalanine counted. CDR3 DNA only is kept here, 42 bases in frame from base 1. V is clipped by 2 bases and J by 3 bases, and the sequence between their germline boundaries is 10 bases long. The rearranged chain carries TRBV6-2 or TRBV6-3 and TRBJ1-1, with TRBD1 perhaps the D gene, on 6 matching bases. The receptor was isolated from an adult in good health. The specimen was peripheral blood, collected on day 0 of AZD1222 vaccination. The CDR3 protein sequence reads: CASSYQQGYTEAFF. The nucleotide sequence is TGTGCCAGCAGTTACCAGCAGGGGTACACTGAAGCTTTCTTT.